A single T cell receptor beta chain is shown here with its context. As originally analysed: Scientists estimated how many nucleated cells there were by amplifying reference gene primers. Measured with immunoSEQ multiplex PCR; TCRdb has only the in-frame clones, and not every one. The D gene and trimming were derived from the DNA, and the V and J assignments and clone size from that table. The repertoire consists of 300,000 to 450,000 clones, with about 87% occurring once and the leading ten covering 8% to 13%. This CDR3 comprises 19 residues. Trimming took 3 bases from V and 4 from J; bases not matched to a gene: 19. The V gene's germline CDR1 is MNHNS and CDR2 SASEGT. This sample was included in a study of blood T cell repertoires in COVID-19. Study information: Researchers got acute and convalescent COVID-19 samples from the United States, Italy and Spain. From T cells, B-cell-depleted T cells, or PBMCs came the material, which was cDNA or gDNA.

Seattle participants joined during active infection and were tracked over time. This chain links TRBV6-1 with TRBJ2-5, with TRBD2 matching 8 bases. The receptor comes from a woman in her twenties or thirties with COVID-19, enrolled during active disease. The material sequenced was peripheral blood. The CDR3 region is CASSDRGRKSGGGLETQYF. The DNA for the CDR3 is TGTGCCAGCAGTGACAGGGGTAGGAAGAGCGGGGGAGGGTTAGAGACCCAGTACTTC.